The 28 T cell receptor beta chains below come from one sample, sequenced in a study of OX40 agonist ivuxolimab in advanced cancers. The table came from immunoSEQ multiplex PCR; TCRdb's copy has only in-frame clones and leaves some out. This sample has 30,000 or so clones, with about nine tenths found just once. The sequencing used CD4+ or CD8+ T cells sorted from blood, collected in a trial of the OX40 agonist ivuxolimab. Source of these receptors: an adult with an advanced solid tumor such as melanoma, head and neck, liver or kidney cancer.

This sequence joins TRBV7-9 and TRBJ1-1, with D uncertain. The CDR3 consists of 14 residues. V lost 1 base and J lost 2, with 8 bases in between. Germline CDR1 and CDR2: SEHNR and FQNEAQ (reference sequence). DNA for the CDR3: TGTGCCAGCAGCTTAGGAGGGCCAAACACTGAAGCTTTCTTT. This translates into CASSLGGPNTEAFF. The entire variable domain, with the rest obtained from reference TRBV7-9 and TRBJ1-1, is as follows: DTGVSQNPRHKITKRGQNVTFRCDPISEHNRLYWYRQTLGQGPEFLTYFQNEAQLEKSRLLSDRFSAERPKGSFSTLEIQRTEQGDSAMYLCASSLGGPNTEAFFGQGTRLTVV.

The chain links TRBV28 to TRBJ2-7; TRBD2 agrees at 13 bases. The V gene's germline CDR1 is MDHEN and CDR2 SYDVKM. CDR3 length: 15 residues. J gave up 7 bases and V 4 bases, and 7 bases lay outside the gene matches. The CDR3 nucleotides read TGTGCCAGCAGTTCCGGACTAGCGGGAGTGGGGGAGCAGTACTTC. Translating it yields CASSSGLAGVGEQYF. The whole variable domain, remainder taken from reference TRBV28 and TRBJ2-7, is DVKVTQSSRYLVKRTGEKVFLECVQDMDHENMFWYRQDPGLGLRLIYFSYDVKMKEKGDIPEGYSVSREKKERFSLILESASTNQTSMYLCASSSGLAGVGEQYFGPGTRLTVT.

V usage is TRBV5-1 and J usage is TRBJ2-7; TRBD2 matches 11 bases. CDR1 SGHRS and CDR2 YFSETQ come from the germline V gene. The CDR3 is made up of 15 amino acids. J was trimmed by 2 bases and V by 4 bases; bases with no gene match: 5. The CDR3 nucleotides are TGCGCCAGCAGCCAGGGACTAGCGGCCGCCTACGAGCAGTACTTC. It encodes CASSQGLAAAYEQYF.

V and J are TRBV5-1 and TRBJ2-3; D not certain. V lost 7 bases to trimming and J lost 1 base, with 10 bases between them. The CDR3 has 13 residues. The germline V gene encodes CDR1 SGHRS and CDR2 YFSETQ. DNA for the CDR3: TGCGCCAGCGTGCCGTACGGCACAGATACGCAGTATTTT. Its translation is CASVPYGTDTQYF.

This sequence joins TRBV6-1 and TRBJ1-6; maybe TRBD1 (5 bases). V was shortened by 2 bases and J by 9 bases, with 11 bases between the two germline ends. The CDR3 is made up of 14 amino acids. CDR1 is MNHNS, CDR2 SASEGT, per germline. CDR3 coding DNA: TGTGCCAGCAGTGAATTAGGGGACGGTTCACCCCTCCACTTT. Amino acid sequence: CASSELGDGSPLHF.

The rearrangement joins TRBV5-6 to TRBJ1-2; no clear D. The germline V gene encodes CDR1 SGHDT and CDR2 YYEEEE. The CDR3 loop spans 15 amino acids. The V end was cut by 0 bases, the J end by 2 bases, with 11 bases between. CDR3 DNA: TGTGCCAGCAGCTTGGGCCGTCAAGGGAACTATGGCTACACCTTC. Protein sequence: CASSLGRQGNYGYTF.

V is TRBV21-1 and J is TRBJ2-3. TRBV21-1 is a listed pseudogene. The CDR3 covers 10 residues. The CDR3 protein is CASRTDTQYF. DNA for the CDR3: TGTGCCAGCAGGACAGATACGCAGTATTTT.

The chain links TRBV5-1 to TRBJ2-7, with D maybe TRBD2 (6 bases). The CDR3 spans 14 residues. Looked up from germline, CDR1 is SGHRS and CDR2 is YFSETQ. Trimming removed 0 bases from V and 3 bases from J, with 10 bases in between. The CDR3, as DNA: TGCGCCAGCAGCTTGGTAGGGACTGGCTACGAGCAGTACTTC. Translating it yields CASSLVGTGYEQYF.

The chain recombines TRBV14 with TRBJ2-5; D is perhaps TRBD2 (6 bases). The CDR3 runs to 14 residues. The V and J ends lost 4 bases and 2 bases respectively, with 11 bases between them. Germline lookup yields CDR1 SGHDN and CDR2 FVKESK. The CDR3 DNA follows: TGTGCCAGCAGCCTCCTTGGACTACAAGAGACCCAGTACTTC. This gives the protein CASSLLGLQETQYF.

The chain joins TRBV5-4 to TRBJ1-3; D possibly corresponds to TRBD1 (5 bases). Trimming stripped 2 bases from V and 1 base from J, with 13 bases between. Germline CDR1 and CDR2: SGHNT and YYREEE (reference sequence). CDR3 length: 16 amino acids. CDR3 region: CASSFGAPVSGNTIYF. CDR3 DNA: TGTGCCAGCAGCTTCGGGGCGCCGGTTTCTGGAAACACCATATATTTT.

J is TRBJ1-1 and V is TRBV7-9; 9 bases map to TRBD1. From germline, CDR1 is SEHNR and CDR2 FQNEAQ (reference sequence). This CDR3 region has 13 residues. V lost 5 bases and J lost 7; bases outside the gene matches: 5. The CDR3 DNA sequence: TGTGCCAGCAGCCCCAGGGACAGGGATGAAGCTTTCTTT. Translated, it gives CASSPRDRDEAFF.

The genes are TRBV28 and TRBJ2-7; D perhaps matches TRBD2 (5 bases). Germline values: CDR1 MDHEN, CDR2 SYDVKM. Trimming pared 5 bases from V and 0 bases from J, leaving 14 bases between. This CDR3 spans 15 amino acids. The CDR3 spells CASSPRGPSSYEQYF. CDR3 in DNA: TGTGCCAGCAGTCCCCGCGGGCCTAGCTCCTACGAGCAGTACTTC. The whole variable domain, remainder taken from reference TRBV28 and TRBJ2-7, is DVKVTQSSRYLVKRTGEKVFLECVQDMDHENMFWYRQDPGLGLRLIYFSYDVKMKEKGDIPEGYSVSREKKERFSLILESASTNQTSMYLCASSPRGPSSYEQYFGPGTRLTVT.

As DNA, the CDR3 is TGTGCCAGCACCGGACAGGGCGAGGGCTCCTACGAGCAGTACTTC. Translated: CASTGQGEGSYEQYF. This chain links TRBV2 with TRBJ2-7, with 8 bases lining up with TRBD1. Germline CDR1 reads SNHLY; CDR2 reads FYNNEI. The CDR3 extends over 15 amino acids. Unmatched junction bases numbered 8, after V lost 7 bases and J lost 0 bases.

V and J are TRBV4-1 and TRBJ1-1; possible D gene TRBD1, 5 bases. V lost 3 bases, J lost 2 bases, and 16 bases lay in between. The CDR3 extends over 16 amino acids. Germline V gene lookup returns CDR1 MGHRA and CDR2 YSYEKL. CDR3 nucleotides: TGCGCCAGCAGCCACTCGACAGAAACCCCAAACACTGAAGCTTTCTTT. Translated: CASSHSTETPNTEAFF.

The chain employs TRBV7-9 and TRBJ2-1, with D uncertain. Germline V gene sequence: CDR1 SEHNR, CDR2 FQNEAQ (reference sequence). Deletions cut 4 bases from V and 0 bases from J, with 13 bases between. This CDR3 contains 16 residues. CDR3 sequence reads: CASSSTDLTSYNEQFF. The CDR3 DNA sequence: TGTGCCAGCAGCTCCACCGACTTAACCTCCTACAATGAGCAGTTCTTC.

The chain couples TRBV2 to TRBJ2-5; 15 nucleotides align to TRBD2. CDR1 and CDR2 from the germline V gene are SNHLY and FYNNEI. J was trimmed by 4 bases and V by 6 bases; bases with no gene match: 6. The CDR3 consists of 16 residues. The CDR3 DNA is TGTGCCAGCAGCGGACTAGCGGGGGGGCTCGGAGAGACCCAGTACTTC. Translating it yields CASSGLAGGLGETQYF.

The chain recombines TRBV19 with TRBJ2-1, with D perhaps matching TRBD2 (7 bases). Germline CDR1 is LNHDA and CDR2 is SQIVND (reference sequence). The CDR3 extends over 12 amino acids. Trimming removed 10 bases at V and 9 bases at J, with 16 bases between. In nucleotides, the CDR3 is TGTGCCACTCAAAAGGGAGGGGGTGAGCAGTTCTTC. Protein sequence: CATQKGGGEQFF.

The rearrangement joins TRBV19 to TRBJ2-7; D uncertain. V was pared by 3 bases and J by 0 bases, with 6 bases between. Germline CDR1 and CDR2: LNHDA and SQIVND (reference sequence). There are 13 residues in the CDR3. CDR3 sequence: CASSISGSYEQYF. In DNA, the CDR3 is TGTGCCAGTAGTATTTCGGGCTCCTACGAGCAGTACTTC.

This clone was seen once. The chain combines TRBV27 with TRBJ1-2, with D possibly matching TRBD1 (6 bases). The CDR3 has 14 residues. CDR1 is MNHEY and CDR2 is SMNVEV in the germline V gene (reference sequence). With 7 bases removed from V and 8 bases from J, the gap between germline ends came to 20 bases. The CDR3 protein is CASKPSSGAWGYTF. Written as DNA, the CDR3 is TGTGCCAGCAAGCCCTCCTCAGGGGCGTGGGGCTACACCTTC.

This chain connects TRBV27 to TRBJ2-5, with D perhaps being TRBD1 or TRBD2 (5 bases each). The V end lost 6 bases, the J end lost 5 bases, and 10 bases lay between the germline ends. Germline-derived CDR1 and CDR2 are MNHEY and SMNVEV (reference sequence). This CDR3 comprises 12 residues. The DNA for the CDR3 is TGTGCCAGCAGGGGGGTGGGGGAGACCCAGTACTTC. It encodes CASRGVGETQYF.

CDR3 sequence reads: CASSFTGGSYEQYF. The DNA of the CDR3 is TGTGCCAGCAGTTTCACAGGGGGGTCCTACGAGCAGTACTTC. V and J are TRBV6-1 and TRBJ2-7; 8 positions match TRBD1. Losses at the gene ends were 5 bases for V and 1 base for J; bases not matched to a gene: 4. The CDR3 is 14 amino acids. In germline, CDR1 is MNHNS, CDR2 SASEGT.

The gene calls are TRBV25-1 and TRBJ2-1; perhaps TRBD2 as D (6 bases). CDR3 length equals 14 residues. V lost 8 bases and J 3 bases, leaving 14 bases between the germline ends. Germline CDR1 reads MGHDK; CDR2 reads SYGVNS. This CDR3 is CASGGRQNYNEQFF. The CDR3 DNA is TGTGCCAGCGGAGGGCGCCAGAACTACAATGAGCAGTTCTTC.

This clone appeared once. This chain uses TRBV9 with TRBJ2-7; 10 bases are a match to TRBD2. This CDR3 comprises 16 residues. After removal of 4 bases from V and 6 bases from J, the junction contained 13 bases not matched to a gene. Germline CDR1 is SGDLS and CDR2 is YYNGEE. The CDR3 loop reads CASSLAGGTSSVEQYF. For the CDR3, the DNA is TGTGCCAGCAGCTTAGCGGGAGGCACCTCTTCGGTCGAGCAGTACTTC. The variable domain in full, completed from reference TRBV9 and TRBJ2-7, reads DSGVTQTPKHLITATGQRVTLRCSPRSGDLSVYWYQQSLDQGLQFLIQYYNGEERAKGNILERFSAQQFPDLHSELNLSSLELGDSALYFCASSLAGGTSSVEQYFGPGTRLTVT.

The table lists this clone with a count of one. This sequence joins TRBV19 and TRBJ1-5; 9 nucleotides agree with TRBD1. This CDR3 has 17 amino acids. Trimming at V came to 7 bases and at J to 4 bases, leaving 14 bases not matched to a gene. CDR1 is LNHDA, CDR2 SQIVND, per germline (reference sequence). The CDR3 here is CASILTGTGRGNQPQHF. In nucleotides, the CDR3 is TGTGCCAGTATTCTCACCGGGACAGGGAGAGGTAATCAGCCCCAGCATTTT.

The V call is TRBV7-2, the J call TRBJ2-7; D ambiguous. Trimming removed 5 bases at V and 2 bases at J, with 10 bases between. The V gene's germline CDR1 is SGHTA and CDR2 FQGNSA. The CDR3 is 13 residues long. DNA of the CDR3: TGTGCCAGCAGCCACGTGGGGACCTACGAGCAGTACTTC. Translated: CASSHVGTYEQYF.

The rearrangement uses TRBV27 and TRBJ1-4; D possibly corresponds to TRBD1 (6 bases). CDR3 length equals 12 residues. The germline V gene has CDR1 MNHEY and CDR2 SMNVEV (reference sequence). V dropped 5 bases and J dropped 8 bases, with 9 bases sitting between them. CDR3 DNA sequence: TGTGCCAGCAGTCCGAGGGGGGAAAAACTGTTTTTT. Amino acids: CASSPRGEKLFF.

V and J are TRBV27 and TRBJ1-1; TRBD1 is a possible D gene (6 bases). CDR3 size: 20 residues. V lost 0 bases, J lost 0 bases, and 23 bases lay in between. The germline V gene encodes CDR1 MNHEY and CDR2 SMNVEV (reference sequence). As DNA, the CDR3 is TGTGCCAGCAGTTTATCGTTAGATTCGGCACAGGGTATAGTGAACACTGAAGCTTTCTTT. Translating gives CASSLSLDSAQGIVNTEAFF.

The chain uses TRBV9 and TRBJ2-3; 10 bases map to TRBD2. The CDR3 is made up of 16 amino acids. Germline CDR1 and CDR2: SGDLS and YYNGEE. The V and J ends lost 3 bases and 4 bases, in that order; junction bases with no gene match: 8. CDR3 loop: CASSGGTSVGADTQYF. CDR3 bases: TGTGCCAGCAGCGGTGGGACTAGCGTTGGCGCAGATACGCAGTATTTT.